This T cell receptor beta chain was captured by sequencing in a study of blood T cell repertoires in COVID-19 (dated by TCRdb to 2018 to 2021). Study-level background: Samples covering the acute and convalescent phases of COVID-19 were provided by collaborators in the United States, Italy and Spain. HLA class I and class II types, where available, came from metadata supplied by the sample provider rather than from assay-based typing. Samples came from the ongoing ImmuneRACE study (first 160 participants) plus 1,254 subjects from 6 global collaborators. A de-identified subject ID, COVID-19 status, age in years and sex were almost always included in the sample metadata. The repertoires were released in a freely available public database intended as a resource for research on the immune response to SARS-CoV-2. Deeply sampled blood TCRbeta repertoires from subjects exposed to, actively infected with, or recovered from COVID-19 were included in the dataset. The material from the prospective study consisted of cDNA or gDNA derived from T cells, B-cell-depleted T cells, or PBMCs.

TCRbeta CDR3 regions were amplified from genomic DNA using the immunoSEQ Assay, a bias-controlled multiplex PCR. The authors' pipeline ran thus. Nucleated cell counts per sample were estimated from amplification of reference gene primers within the assay. Sequence reads were collapsed and filtered to measure the absolute abundance of every unique TCRbeta CDR3 rearrangement. For each sample, productive Simpson clonality was calculated as the square root of Simpson's diversity index over productive rearrangements. TCRdb carries this immuneACCESS record with in-frame sequences only. Its versions omit some clonotypes, under half of them owing to an unresolved V gene in the studies checked, with the rest unexplained. Clonal size and the V and J genes are those of that table, whereas D and trimming came from the DNA. Recorded for this sample are over 60,000 clones; 89% of them occurred a single time. In total, the top ten clones hold approximately 5% of the sample.

V is pared back by 3 bases and J by 4 bases, with 10 bases lying between the germline termini. Including the terminal cysteine and phenylalanine, the CDR3 comprises 14 residues. The sequence is cut down to CDR3 DNA, 42 bases in frame from base 1. CDR1 is given as ENHRY and CDR2 as SYGVKD, both from the germline V gene. Collaborating institutions collected whole blood in K2EDTA tubes following their own protocols. Collaborator samples were shipped for TCRbeta analysis as frozen whole blood, isolated PBMCs, or DNA extracted from either sample type. Overall study results and their limits: The quantity of clinical and demographic metadata differed by source and by participant and was supplied without curation.

The table lists this clone with a few counts. The specificity of this receptor is unknown. Base qualities are missing; no much larger clone stands one base away. The sequence was collected from a woman between 45 and 65 years old with active COVID-19. The sequence joins TRBV10-3 to TRBJ1-5, with no D gene named confidently. The material sequenced was peripheral blood. The encoded CDR3 is CAISDPQANQPQHF. The base sequence is TGTGCCATCAGTGATCCGCAGGCGAATCAGCCCCAGCATTTT.